Shown below are 10 T cell receptor beta chains from a single sample sequenced in a study of T cell clonotyping in hematopoietic cell transplantation. The data were produced by immunoSEQ multiplex PCR, yet TCRdb's version contains in-frame clones alone and is incomplete. The sample lists 35,000 to 45,000 clones, about 87% occurring once. Sequenced sample: peripheral blood mononuclear cells. The receptors were sampled from a woman aged 40 to 49 in good health. Some clones in this sample may be carry-over from other donors' samples.

The chain carries TRBV9 and TRBJ2-2; TRBD2 matches at 7 bases. The CDR3 extends over 17 amino acids. In germline, CDR1 is SGDLS, CDR2 YYNGEE. The junction had 14 bases not matched to a gene; V was cut back by 4 bases and J by 5 bases. The CDR3: CASSPPVGGRETGELFF. The CDR3 region has the DNA TGTGCCAGCAGCCCACCCGTCGGGGGGAGAGAGACCGGGGAGCTGTTTTTT.

This clone appeared a single time. This sequence joins TRBV6-1 and TRBJ1-3; no reliable D call. Trimming left V 7 bases short and J 0 bases short, with 4 bases between. This CDR3 region has 12 residues. Germline V gene sequence: CDR1 MNHNS, CDR2 SASEGT. The CDR3 DNA follows: TGTGCCAGCAATCGCTCTGGAAACACCATATATTTT. Its translation is CASNRSGNTIYF.

V usage is TRBV7-3 and J usage is TRBJ2-1; perhaps TRBD2 as D (6 bases). This CDR3 comprises 15 residues. Trimming removed 8 bases at V and 0 bases at J, with 14 bases between. Germline V gene sequence: CDR1 SGHTA, CDR2 FQGTGA. In DNA, the CDR3 is TGTGCCAGCCGGGCGGGGTTCAGCTCCTACAATGAGCAGTTCTTC. Its protein is CASRAGFSSYNEQFF.

This sequence joins TRBV5-1 and TRBJ2-3, with D possibly matching TRBD2 (5 bases). Germline V CDR1 and CDR2: SGHRS, YFSETQ. The V and J ends lost 5 bases and 0 bases respectively, with 16 bases between them. The CDR3 runs 16 residues. The CDR3 region has the DNA TGCGCCAGCAGACCCCGGACGGGGTTTAGCACAGATACGCAGTATTTT. Translating gives CASRPRTGFSTDTQYF.

The rearrangement links TRBV28 to TRBJ2-1; TRBD2 matches 14 bases. The CDR3 contains 15 residues. V dropped 8 bases and J dropped 8; count of bases not matched to a gene: 8. Germline lookup yields CDR1 MDHEN and CDR2 SYDVKM. CDR3 in amino acids: CASHPGTSGSDEQFF. The DNA of the CDR3 is TGTGCCAGCCATCCCGGGACTAGCGGGAGCGATGAGCAGTTCTTC.

The CDR3 sequence is CASSFKRDSHNEQFF. In nucleotides, the CDR3 is TGTGCCAGCAGTTTCAAGAGGGACAGCCACAATGAGCAGTTCTTC. The chain uses TRBV28 and TRBJ2-1; 7 nucleotides line up with TRBD1. With 3 bases clipped from V and 5 bases from J, the junction kept 7 bases outside the gene matches. CDR3 length: 15 residues. Germline lookup yields CDR1 MDHEN and CDR2 SYDVKM.

The CDR3 sequence: CASSLGLAGGETQYF. The CDR3 DNA follows: TGTGCCAGCAGCTTAGGACTAGCGGGAGGAGAGACCCAGTACTTC. The gene calls are TRBV5-6 and TRBJ2-5, with 14 bases aligning to TRBD2. The CDR3 totals 15 residues. Germline CDR1 and CDR2: SGHDT and YYEEEE. V shed 2 bases and J 4 bases; nucleotides not matched to a gene: 1.

The rearrangement uses TRBV7-9 and TRBJ1-2; D might be TRBD1 (5 bases). The ends were cut back, 3 bases at V and 8 bases at J, with 13 bases in the middle. Germline-derived CDR1 and CDR2 are SEHNR and FQNEAQ (reference sequence). This CDR3 has 13 residues. In nucleotides, the CDR3 is TGTGCCAGCAGCTTTGGGACGGAGAGGGGCTACACCTTC. Translation: CASSFGTERGYTF.

CDR3 residues: CASSLVGGNQPQHF. The CDR3 DNA follows: TGCGCCAGCAGCTTGGTTGGAGGGAATCAGCCCCAGCATTTT. The rearrangement links TRBV5-1 to TRBJ1-5; D unresolved. In germline, CDR1 is SGHRS, CDR2 YFSETQ. CDR3 length equals 14 residues. Trimming stripped 0 bases from V and 4 bases from J, with 8 bases between. Drawing the rest from reference TRBV5-1 and TRBJ1-5, the complete variable domain is KAGVTQTPRYLIKTRGQQVTLSCSPISGHRSVSWYQQTPGQGLQFLFEYFSETQRNKGNFPGRFSGRQFSNSRSEMNVSTLELGDSALYLCASSLVGGNQPQHFGDGTRLSIL.

This clone has more than one count but fewer than ten. Here the CDR3 DNA reads TGTGCCTGGAGTGTGTCTCTGAACACTGAAGCTTTCTTT. This sequence encodes CAWSVSLNTEAFF. The J gene is TRBJ1-1, the V gene TRBV30, with D hard to call. The CDR3 has 13 residues. Per the germline V gene, CDR1 is GTSNPN and CDR2 is SVGIG (reference sequence). V lost 0 bases, J lost 0 bases, and 5 bases lay in between.